The TCR beta chain described here comes from a study of shared T cell receptors in the human thymus. CDR1 and CDR2 from the germline V gene are MNHEY and SMNVEV (reference sequence). V lost 3 bases and J 0 bases, leaving 12 bases between the germline ends. CDR3 size: 15 residues. Profiling relied on immunoSEQ multiplex PCR, and the TCRdb table lists in-frame clones only, not all of them. Of 500,000 to 550,000 clones listed, more than 75% are singletons. The same data also went into a second study, on human thymus T cells.

The clonotype comes from a boy in the first two years of life with a congenital heart defect. The gene calls are TRBV27 and TRBJ2-7, with D perhaps matching TRBD2 (6 bases). The sample consisted of thymocytes. CDR3: CASSLRRGISYEQYF. As DNA, the CDR3 is TGTGCCAGCAGTTTGAGGAGGGGAATCTCCTACGAGCAGTACTTC.